Following are 8 T cell receptor beta chains from one sample sequenced in a study of T cell repertoires in cytomegalovirus infection. TCRdb re-analysed the reads in MiXCR, keeping a single row per CDR3 protein. The sample shows about 920,000 distinct CDR3 sequences, roughly 31% of them seen only once. Their recognized antigens are unknown. Specimen: cultured CD8+ T cells from PBMCs, collected from culture after CMV antigen stimulation. Receptor source: a human donor in good health (CMV status not recorded). Some clones in this sample may be carry-over from other donors' samples.

This clonotype appeared a few times. V usage is TRBV12-5 and J usage is TRBJ2-1; D gene unclear. Per germline, CDR1 LGHNT and CDR2 FRNRAP. V was shortened by 0 bases and J by 10 bases, with 7 bases between the two germline ends. The length of the CDR3 is 12 residues. This CDR3 reads CASGLVRTEQFF. CDR3 sequence (DNA): TGTGCTAGTGGTTTGGTACGTACAGAGCAGTTCTTC.

This clonotype has only a few counts. V is TRBV7-6 and J is TRBJ1-2; D gene ambiguous. Trimming took 5 bases from V and 7 from J, leaving 11 bases between them. The germline gives CDR1 SGHVS, CDR2 FNYEAQ. This CDR3 comprises 12 residues. The CDR3 loop is CASSILEGGYTF. The CDR3 DNA is TGTGCCAGCAGCATACTAGAGGGTGGCTACACCTTC.

V usage is TRBV12-3 or TRBV12-4 and J usage is TRBJ2-3; TRBD2 aligns across 11 bases. V trimming: 0 bases; J trimming: 4 bases; junction bases outside the gene matches: 6. This CDR3 has 17 residues. DNA for the CDR3: TGTGCCAGCAGTTTAGCACTAGCGGGGGAGTACTCAGATACGCAGTATTTT. Translating gives CASSLALAGEYSDTQYF.

Of note for this clonotype: A much larger clone lies a single base off, so this may be a read error. The chain has TRBV7-6 and TRBJ2-3; TRBD2 matches at 9 bases. The V segment lost 5 bases and the J segment 5 bases; nucleotides outside the gene matches: 11. Germline V gene data show CDR1 as SGHVS and CDR2 as FNYEAQ. This CDR3 region has 16 residues. In DNA, the CDR3 is TGTGCCAGCAGCCCATTAGCGGGGGTGGAGGAAGATACGCAGTATTTT. Translation gives CASSPLAGVEEDTQYF.

This clonotype was detected a few times. The CDR3 spells CASSFAGTVQAQYF. The CDR3 DNA sequence: TGTGCCAGCAGTTTCGCCGGGACAGTCCAGGCGCAGTATTTT. This chain joins TRBV27 and TRBJ2-3; TRBD1 agrees at 7 bases. The CDR3 totals 14 residues. Germline lookup yields CDR1 MNHEY and CDR2 SMNVEV (reference sequence). V dropped 3 bases and J dropped 10; count of bases not matched to a gene: 10.

This clonotype was picked up many times. The chain joins TRBV10-3 to TRBJ2-1; the D is unclear. Germline values: CDR1 ENHRY, CDR2 SYGVKD. This CDR3 comprises 13 residues. V lost 8 bases and J lost 5, with 13 bases in between. The CDR3 protein is CAIGWGLHNEQFF. CDR3 in DNA: TGTGCCATCGGCTGGGGTTTGCACAATGAGCAGTTCTTC.

This clonotype was observed many times. CDR3 amino acids: CASSLGAQSANYGYTF. DNA of the CDR3: TGTGCCAGCAGCCTTGGGGCCCAGTCCGCTAACTATGGCTACACCTTC. J is TRBJ1-2 and V is TRBV7-4; a possible D gene is TRBD1 (5 bases). The CDR3 has 16 amino acids. The germline CDR1 and CDR2 sequences are SGHVT and SQSDAQ. The V gene lost 5 bases and the J gene lost 0 bases, with 16 bases spanning the gap.

The chain recombines TRBV6-5 with TRBJ1-1; D is unresolved. Germline values: CDR1 MNHEY, CDR2 SVGAGI. V lost 0 bases to trimming and J lost 3 bases, with 8 bases between them. The CDR3 is made up of 14 amino acids. The CDR3 DNA reads as TGTGCCAGCAGTTACTCCTCCGGTCACACTGAAGCTTTCTTT. Its translation: CASSYSSGHTEAFF.